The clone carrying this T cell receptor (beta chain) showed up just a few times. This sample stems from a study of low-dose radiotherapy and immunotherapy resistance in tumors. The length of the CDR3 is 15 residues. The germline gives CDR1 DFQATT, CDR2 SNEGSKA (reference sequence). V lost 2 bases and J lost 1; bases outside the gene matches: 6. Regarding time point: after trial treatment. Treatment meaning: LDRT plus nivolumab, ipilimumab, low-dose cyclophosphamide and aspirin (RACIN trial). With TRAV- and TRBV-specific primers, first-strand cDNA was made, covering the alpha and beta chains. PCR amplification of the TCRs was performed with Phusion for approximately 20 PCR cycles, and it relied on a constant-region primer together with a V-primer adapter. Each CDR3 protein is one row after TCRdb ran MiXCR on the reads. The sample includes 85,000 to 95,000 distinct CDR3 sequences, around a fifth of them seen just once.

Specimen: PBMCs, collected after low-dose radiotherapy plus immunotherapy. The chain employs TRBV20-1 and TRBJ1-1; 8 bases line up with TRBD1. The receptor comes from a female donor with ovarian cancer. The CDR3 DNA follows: TGCAGTGCTAGACAAGACAGGGGATCGAACACTGAAGCTTTCTTT. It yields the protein CSARQDRGSNTEAFF.